This TCR beta chain derives from a study of identical twins. This clonotype was seen at least ten times. Its antigen is currently unknown. Study-wide points: Within beta out-of-frame sequences, the excess sharing observed between twins was weaker.

V gave up 10 bases and J gave up 6 bases; unmatched junction bases: 9. The length of the CDR3 is 14 residues. TCRdb redid the calling of the 5' RACE reads with MiXCR, one entry per CDR3 protein. The table has approximately 890,000 distinct CDR3 sequences, over 9% seen once. These same records also appear under a second study, on yellow fever vaccine responses in identical twins.

The source material was PBMCs. The chain combines TRBV12-3 or TRBV12-4 with TRBJ2-4; TRBD2 matches 10 bases. This TCR came from a woman aged 18-29 years in good health. The CDR3 bases are TGTGCCACCCAATTTAGCGGGAGGTTAAACATTCAGTACTTC. Translating gives CATQFSGRLNIQYF.